Included here is one T cell receptor (beta chain) sequence, with context. The antigen it recognizes is unknown. No much larger clonotype is one base removed from it; base qualities were not supplied. The data belong to a study of CD8 T cells in ankylosing spondylitis (dated by TCRdb to the late 2010s). Background on the whole study: The study profiled T cell receptor beta repertoires in healthy donors and ankylosing spondylitis patients to find disease-linked TCR variants. The whole study cohort included over 85 healthy donors and some 27 ankylosing spondylitis patients. Peripheral blood was sampled, and synovial fluid was also collected from ankylosing spondylitis patients. Findings and caveats that apply to the study as a whole: According to the report, matched synovial fluid samples from ankylosing spondylitis patients were significantly enriched for the disease-linked clones. The disease-linked clones had a CD8+ phenotype and were found at relatively low frequencies in peripheral blood. A TCR beta motif made up of seven or eight highly homologous amino acid variants appeared to be characteristic of blood from ankylosing spondylitis patients. Some of the motif variants had been reported before in the synovial fluid and blood of reactive arthritis patients, a finding that suggests common disease-initiation mechanisms.

TCRdb records Illumina HiSeq 2500 as the sequencer. TCR beta libraries were prepared by quantitative 5'-RACE with molecular barcodes. The source study handled its data this way. A new computational method, built on a probabilistic model of VDJ rearrangement, was used to identify disease-linked TCR variants. The public sequencing data were trimmed at Q25 with fastp and processed into clonotypes with MiXCR by TCRdb, which kept only in-frame beta chains. Every distinct CDR3 protein forms one entry, paired with its most common genes and DNA. These V and J calls originate from TCRdb's pipeline instead of the authors' own analysis. This sample is represented by some 800,000 distinct CDR3 sequences; about 12% of them were singletons. The ten most abundant clones make up 0.51% of the sample. V is trimmed back by 1 base and J by 4 bases, and the junction contains 6 bases that no gene match accounts for. Based on the germline V gene (reference sequence), the CDR1 and CDR2 sequences are SEHNR and FQNEAQ. Reading from cysteine to phenylalanine, the CDR3 counts 17 amino acids. Left in the record is the CDR3 DNA by itself, 51 bases read in frame from the first base.

This sequence was found in a male donor with ankylosing spondylitis. The chain couples TRBV7-9 to TRBJ2-3; a stretch of 12 junction bases matches TRBD2. The sample was blood, either unsorted or a sorted T cell fraction (not recorded which). Here the CDR3 is given as CASSLGRTSGEADTQYF. The sequenced DNA: TGTGCCAGCAGCTTAGGGCGGACTAGCGGGGAGGCAGATACGCAGTATTTT.